This entry lists 18 T cell receptor beta chains sequenced from one sample in a study of shared clonotypes between healthy human individuals. Clones were read by immunoSEQ multiplex PCR, and TCRdb kept only the in-frame ones, dropping some. The sample has 2 million to 3 million clones; 90% to 95% are singletons. The source material was naive CD4+ T cells from PBMCs. Subset given: CD45RA+ positively selected. The receptors derive from a man aged 18 to 29 in good health. Some clones in this sample may be carry-over from other donors' samples.

This sequence joins TRBV28 and TRBJ2-1; D unresolved. The CDR3 is 16 amino acids. V was pared by 6 bases and J by 6 bases, with 21 bases between. The V gene's germline CDR1 is MDHEN and CDR2 SYDVKM. CDR3 DNA: TGTGCCAGCAGCTCAAGACACTATTTTCCCCCCAATGAGCAGTTCTTC. This encodes CASSSRHYFPPNEQFF.

The chain combines TRBV28 with TRBJ2-1; 11 bases match TRBD2. V shed 8 bases, J shed 7 bases, and the junction held 7 bases outside the gene matches. Germline V gene lookup returns CDR1 MDHEN and CDR2 SYDVKM. This CDR3 spans 14 amino acids. The DNA for the CDR3 is TGTGCCAGCCTAACTAGCGGGAGAGGGAATGAGCAGTTCTTC. Its protein product is CASLTSGRGNEQFF.

The genes are TRBV7-6 and TRBJ2-2; a weak D match, TRBD1 (6 bases). V was shortened by 4 bases and J by 3 bases, with 12 bases between the two germline ends. CDR3 size: 15 residues. Germline V lookup: CDR1 SGHVS, CDR2 FNYEAQ. CDR3 sequence reads: CASSSLDRHTGELFF. CDR3 coding DNA: TGTGCCAGCAGCTCCTTGGACAGACACACCGGGGAGCTGTTTTTT.

The genes are TRBV28 and TRBJ1-1, with D possibly matching TRBD1 (6 bases). Germline loops: CDR1 MDHEN, CDR2 SYDVKM. The ends were cut back, 8 bases at V and 3 bases at J, with 19 bases in the middle. The CDR3 is made up of 15 amino acids. CDR3 in amino acids: CASPQAGGAHTEAFF. DNA for the CDR3: TGTGCCAGCCCCCAGGCGGGGGGCGCCCACACTGAAGCTTTCTTT.

The rearrangement links TRBV7-9 to TRBJ1-2; perhaps TRBD1 as D (6 bases). The CDR3 spans 15 residues. V dropped 3 bases and J dropped 7 bases, with 18 bases sitting between them. CDR1 is SEHNR and CDR2 is FQNEAQ in the germline V gene (reference sequence). The CDR3: CASSFDPQGLSGYTF. CDR3 in DNA: TGTGCCAGCAGCTTCGACCCTCAGGGGCTCTCTGGCTACACCTTC.

The chain links TRBV5-4 to TRBJ1-4; possibly TRBD1 for D (5 bases). The germline V gene encodes CDR1 SGHNT and CDR2 YYREEE (reference sequence). V was clipped by 0 bases and J by 10 bases, with 7 bases between them. The CDR3 extends over 12 amino acids. The CDR3, as DNA: TGTGCCAGCAGCTTGGCGAGGGGAAAACTGTTTTTT. Residues: CASSLARGKLFF.

A note on this clone: Other DNA sequences in the same sample also yield this CDR3. The genes are TRBV7-8 and TRBJ1-5, with 8 bases that match TRBD1. Germline assignment: CDR1 SGHVS and CDR2 FQNEAQ. Germline trimming cut 5 bases from V and 3 bases from J; bases unmatched to any gene: 6. The CDR3 spans 15 residues. The CDR3 DNA reads TGTGCCAGCAGCCCCCGGACAGGGAACAATCAGCCCCAGCATTTT. Translated: CASSPRTGNNQPQHF.

This clone is a singleton in its sample. The V call is TRBV2, the J call TRBJ2-6, with D possibly called TRBD1 or TRBD2 (6 bases each). Trimming left V 7 bases short and J 3 bases short, with 13 bases between. The CDR3 covers 15 residues. Germline-derived CDR1 and CDR2 are SNHLY and FYNNEI. DNA of the CDR3: TGTGCCAGCACCGATGGGGGGCTTGGGGCCAACGTCCTGACTTTC. Amino acid sequence: CASTDGGLGANVLTF.

This clone was seen just once. This chain connects TRBV7-8 to TRBJ2-7, with 7 bases aligning to TRBD1. CDR1 is SGHVS, CDR2 FQNEAQ, per germline. The J segment lost 3 bases and the V segment lost 2 bases, leaving 10 bases of the junction unmatched. The CDR3 has 16 residues. This CDR3 is CASSLLPTGFGYEQYF. The DNA for the CDR3 is TGTGCCAGCAGCTTACTCCCGACAGGGTTCGGCTACGAGCAGTACTTC.

This clone has more than one count but fewer than ten. The chain joins TRBV20-1 to TRBJ1-1; D gene ambiguous. V lost 3 bases and J lost 6, with 5 bases in between. In germline, CDR1 is DFQATT, CDR2 SNEGSKA (reference sequence). The CDR3 consists of 10 residues. The CDR3 DNA reads TGCAGTGCTAGTGGTCCTGAAGCTTTCTTT. Its translation: CSASGPEAFF.

The V and J genes are TRBV11-2 and TRBJ1-1; tentative D call: TRBD1 (6 bases). Trimming removed 5 bases from V and 5 bases from J, with 12 bases in between. The CDR3 runs 13 residues. The germline gives CDR1 SGHAT, CDR2 FQNNGV. DNA of the CDR3: TGTGCCAGCAGCGCAGGACAGCTTACTGAAGCTTTCTTT. Translating it yields CASSAGQLTEAFF.

Only one count was recorded for this clone. V and J are TRBV7-2 and TRBJ2-7, with 9 bases fitting TRBD2. The CDR3 has 14 amino acids. V trimming: 3 bases; J trimming: 7 bases; junction bases outside the gene matches: 7. Germline values: CDR1 SGHTA, CDR2 FQGNSA. DNA for the CDR3: TGTGCCAGCAGCTTCCTAGTAGCGGGAGATGAGCAGTACTTC. Translating gives CASSFLVAGDEQYF.

The CDR3 DNA reads as TGTGCCAGCAGTTTATCGAACTCCTACGAGCAGTACTTC. Translated, it gives CASSLSNSYEQYF. The V call is TRBV27, the J call TRBJ2-7, with D unresolved. The CDR3 loop spans 13 amino acids. Germline V gene data show CDR1 as MNHEY and CDR2 as SMNVEV (reference sequence). Trimming took off 0 bases at V and 0 bases at J, with 3 bases between the two ends.

The chain is built from TRBV7-2 and TRBJ2-7; 8 nucleotides match TRBD2. The germline V gene has CDR1 SGHTA and CDR2 FQGNSA. Unmatched junction bases numbered 6, after V lost 5 bases and J lost 0 bases. The CDR3 has 15 amino acids. The DNA for the CDR3 is TGTGCCAGCAGCCAAGTGAGCGGGAGCTCCTACGAGCAGTACTTC. Translated, it gives CASSQVSGSSYEQYF.

V and J are TRBV6-1 and TRBJ2-7; D ambiguous. Germline V CDR1 and CDR2: MNHNS, SASEGT. The V gene lost 11 bases and the J gene lost 0 bases, with 11 bases spanning the gap. The CDR3 loop spans 12 amino acids. This CDR3 reads CAASPVSYEQYF. The CDR3 DNA sequence: TGTGCCGCCTCGCCCGTCTCCTACGAGCAGTACTTC.

The rearrangement uses TRBV7-2 and TRBJ2-2; D might be TRBD1 (5 bases). The germline V gene encodes CDR1 SGHTA and CDR2 FQGNSA. Trimming removed 4 bases from V and 6 bases from J, with 15 bases in between. This CDR3 is built from 15 residues. The CDR3 spells CASSSGPQGAGELFF. CDR3 bases: TGTGCCAGCAGCTCCGGGCCTCAAGGGGCCGGGGAGCTGTTTTTT.

The chain has TRBV27 and TRBJ2-3; D is ambiguous. Germline values: CDR1 MNHEY, CDR2 SMNVEV (reference sequence). The CDR3 covers 14 residues. Trimming removed 6 bases from V and 3 bases from J, with 13 bases in between. CDR3 sequence: CASSPIRTTDTQYF. The CDR3 bases are TGTGCCAGCAGCCCCATAAGGACGACAGATACGCAGTATTTT.

The rearrangement joins TRBV7-8 to TRBJ1-1; 8 nucleotides match TRBD1. This CDR3 has 16 residues. Germline trimming cut 3 bases from V and 5 bases from J; bases unmatched to any gene: 11. CDR1 SGHVS and CDR2 FQNEAQ come from the germline V gene. The CDR3 loop reads CASSLGWDRKNTEAFF. CDR3 bases: TGTGCCAGCAGCTTGGGGTGGGACAGGAAAAATACTGAAGCTTTCTTT.